The 2 T cell receptor beta chains below come from one sample, sequenced in a study of identical twins. From the 5' RACE reads, TCRdb called clonotypes with MiXCR, one entry per CDR3 protein. The repertoire has around 490,000 distinct CDR3 sequences, around an eighth of them found once; the top ten carry approximately 0.98%. The data were also submitted as part of a second study, on yellow fever vaccine responses in identical twins.

The specimen was CD4+ T cells sorted from blood. Source of these receptors: a woman between 18 and 30 years old in good health.

This rearrangement joins TRBV12-3 or TRBV12-4 to TRBJ1-2; 9 bases map to TRBD1. With V trimmed by 6 bases and J by 0 bases, 2 bases remained unmatched. This CDR3 contains 14 residues. CDR3 sequence: CASRRQGANYGYTF. The CDR3 region has the DNA TGTGCCAGCAGAAGACAGGGGGCTAACTATGGCTACACCTTC.

The gene calls are TRBV20-1 and TRBJ2-1; 7 nucleotides line up with TRBD2. Losses at the gene ends were 0 bases for V and 1 base for J; bases not matched to a gene: 6. The CDR3 has 16 residues. Per the germline V gene, CDR1 is DFQATT and CDR2 is SNEGSKA (reference sequence). The CDR3 DNA reads TGCAGTGCTAGAGAACCTCTAGCGGATTCCTACAATGAGCAGTTCTTC. This encodes CSAREPLADSYNEQFF.